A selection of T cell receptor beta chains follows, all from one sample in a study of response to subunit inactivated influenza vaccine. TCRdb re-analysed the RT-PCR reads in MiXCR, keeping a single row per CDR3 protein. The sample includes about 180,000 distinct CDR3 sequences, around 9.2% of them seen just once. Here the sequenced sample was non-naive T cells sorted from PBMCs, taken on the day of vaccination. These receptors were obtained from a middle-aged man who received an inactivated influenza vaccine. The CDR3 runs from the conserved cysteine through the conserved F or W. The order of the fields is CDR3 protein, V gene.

CDR3 protein: CASSLDPPRGLKDYEQYF; V gene: TRBV27
CDR3 protein: CASSLDRGVHNSPLHF; V gene: TRBV7-2
CDR3 protein: CASSPWTGGGLYEQYF; V gene: TRBV9
CDR3 protein: CASTLAGSYEQYF; V gene: TRBV6-2/TRBV6-3
CDR3 protein: CASSQSSSNQPQHF; V gene: TRBV4-2
CDR3 protein: CSAQSGGNHGYTF; V gene: TRBV20-1
CDR3 protein: CASSGSPLRDKNIQYF; V gene: TRBV25-1
CDR3 protein: CSANSRNYEQYF; V gene: TRBV20-1
CDR3 protein: CSVVTGRNYGYTF; V gene: TRBV29-1
CDR3 protein: CASSPLGQGANNEQFF; V gene: TRBV4-1
CDR3 protein: CASSRTSGGARETQYF; V gene: TRBV12-3/TRBV12-4
CDR3 protein: CASSSIRDKYQETQYF; V gene: TRBV7-6
CDR3 protein: CASTPQETQYF; V gene: TRBV2
CDR3 protein: CASSFWGENEQFF; V gene: TRBV7-2
CDR3 protein: CASSRLSGVGEAFF; V gene: TRBV28
CDR3 protein: CASSEGATQYF; V gene: TRBV10-2
CDR3 protein: CASSASRGLSGYTF; V gene: TRBV10-2
CDR3 protein: CASSVQGVNTEAFF; V gene: TRBV7-9
CDR3 protein: CASSDFRDSGYTF; V gene: TRBV6-1
CDR3 protein: CASSSPGTGGMARSNNEQFF; V gene: TRBV28
CDR3 protein: CSARDRIGDNQPQHF; V gene: TRBV20-1
CDR3 protein: CASSPTRGNTGELFF; V gene: TRBV7-2
CDR3 protein: CASSYGGQGIYGYTF; V gene: TRBV6-2/TRBV6-3
CDR3 protein: CASSIDRDGELFF; V gene: TRBV19
CDR3 protein: CAIRTGQEVDTQYF; V gene: TRBV10-3
CDR3 protein: CASSVEPRTGSGELFF; V gene: TRBV9
CDR3 protein: CAISAGLAETQYF; V gene: TRBV10-3
CDR3 protein: CASSLEWTGEGQPQHF; V gene: TRBV7-2
CDR3 protein: CSGKRPYGHEQYF; V gene: TRBV20-1
CDR3 protein: CASSPQGLDTEAFF; V gene: TRBV18
CDR3 protein: CASSPLNLAGAPNTGELFF; V gene: TRBV4-3
CDR3 protein: CASSQDMRGSYEQYF; V gene: TRBV4-3
CDR3 protein: CSVELFSGRDEQYF; V gene: TRBV29-1
CDR3 protein: CASSEWGGTAPDTQYF; V gene: TRBV25-1
CDR3 protein: CASGQGVTEAFF; V gene: TRBV6-6
CDR3 protein: CASSPRDEDSPLHF; V gene: TRBV18
CDR3 protein: CASSLFSTGSEQYF; V gene: TRBV7-2
CDR3 protein: CAISVSRQITGELFF; V gene: TRBV10-3
CDR3 protein: CASSLDQRLAKNIQYF; V gene: TRBV28
CDR3 protein: CASSTMTGSGNTIYF; V gene: TRBV7-2
CDR3 protein: CASSAVVGGREKLFF; V gene: TRBV7-9
CDR3 protein: CASSRTGTGGEKLFF; V gene: TRBV7-8
CDR3 protein: CASSHGTGNPYEQYF; V gene: TRBV6-2/TRBV6-3
CDR3 protein: CASSQRAGTGLMETQYF; V gene: TRBV3-1